The 7 T cell receptor beta chains below were found in one sample sequenced in a study of a mutant IDH1 vaccine in newly diagnosed glioma. As for time point: baseline, week 1 (first vaccination visit). As to treatment: pre-vaccination baseline after standard-of-care therapy. Measured with immunoSEQ multiplex PCR; TCRdb has only the in-frame clones, and not every one. The sample shows approximately 88,000 clones, roughly 77% of them seen only once. The sequenced sample was PBMCs, obtained from a glioma patient treated with radiotherapy, temozolomide or both. The source is a man aged 40-55 years with glioma.

The chain links TRBV6-1 to TRBJ1-4; unclear D gene. V shed 6 bases and J shed 8 bases, with 19 bases lying between them. The CDR3 totals 15 residues. Per the germline V gene, CDR1 is MNHNS and CDR2 is SASEGT. Here the CDR3 reads CASSNFWSSGEKLFF. The DNA of the CDR3 is TGTGCCAGCAGCAACTTCTGGTCAAGTGGGGAAAAACTGTTTTTT.

The CDR3, as DNA: TGTGCCAGCAGTTTAAATCAGGGGATTAATGAAAAACTGTTTTTT. Its protein product is CASSLNQGINEKLFF. This chain uses TRBV28 with TRBJ1-4; weak D call: TRBD1 (6 bases). Germline V gene data show CDR1 as MDHEN and CDR2 as SYDVKM. Trimming took 2 bases from V and 4 from J, leaving 11 bases between them. The CDR3 contains 15 residues.

This clone was found once. V gene TRBV27 combines with J gene TRBJ1-2; D is possibly TRBD1 (5 bases). Per germline, CDR1 MNHEY and CDR2 SMNVEV (reference sequence). Trimming left V 5 bases short and J 2 bases short, with 15 bases between. The CDR3 runs to 15 residues. The CDR3 here is CASSLHRTLNYGYTF. The CDR3 bases are TGTGCCAGCAGTCTCCACCGGACACTAAACTATGGCTACACCTTC.

This sequence joins TRBV5-1 and TRBJ1-2; 9 bases line up with TRBD1. The CDR3 extends over 15 amino acids. Germline trimming cut 0 bases from V and 4 bases from J; bases unmatched to any gene: 4. Germline CDR1 and CDR2: SGHRS and YFSETQ. In DNA, the CDR3 is TGCGCCAGCAGCTTGGATGGACAGGGGAGCTATGGCTACACCTTC. The encoded protein is CASSLDGQGSYGYTF.

This sequence joins TRBV5-1 and TRBJ1-5; D is possibly TRBD1 (5 bases). V was shortened by 4 bases and J by 9 bases, with 20 bases between the two germline ends. From germline, CDR1 is SGHRS and CDR2 YFSETQ. The CDR3 runs to 15 residues. CDR3 sequence: CASSPGGDGRRPQHF. DNA of the CDR3: TGCGCCAGCAGCCCCGGGGGGGACGGGAGACGGCCCCAGCATTTT.

The rearrangement links TRBV19 to TRBJ1-1; no clear D gene. Germline V gives CDR1 LNHDA, CDR2 SQIVND (reference sequence). The CDR3 covers 14 residues. Trimming took 8 bases from V and 2 from J, leaving 15 bases between them. The CDR3 protein is CASGKQFINTEAFF. CDR3 nucleotide sequence: TGTGCCAGTGGGAAACAGTTCATCAACACTGAAGCTTTCTTT.

This clone was counted only a few times. The DNA for the CDR3 is TGTGCCAGCTCACCCAGTACCAGGGTGGGCAATCAGCCCCAGCATTTT. Its translation: CASSPSTRVGNQPQHF. This chain uses TRBV18 with TRBJ1-5; weak D call: TRBD1 (5 bases). The V end was cut by 3 bases, the J end by 2 bases, with 14 bases between. The germline V gene has CDR1 KGHSH and CDR2 LQKENI. The CDR3 length is 16 residues.